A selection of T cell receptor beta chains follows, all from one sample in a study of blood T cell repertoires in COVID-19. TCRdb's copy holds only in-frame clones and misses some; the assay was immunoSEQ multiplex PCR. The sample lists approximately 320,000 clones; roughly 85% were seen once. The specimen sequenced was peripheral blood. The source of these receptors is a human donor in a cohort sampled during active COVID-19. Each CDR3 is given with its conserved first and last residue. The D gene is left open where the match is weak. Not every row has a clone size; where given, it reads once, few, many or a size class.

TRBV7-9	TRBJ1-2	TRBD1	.	CASSLGGQGRNNYGYTF	TGTGCCAGCAGCTTAGGGGGACAGGGGCGAAATAACTATGGCTACACCTTC
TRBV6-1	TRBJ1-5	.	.	CASSLQGGEQQPQHF	TGTGCCAGCAGCCTCCAAGGGGGGGAGCAACAGCCCCAGCATTTT
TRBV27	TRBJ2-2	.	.	CASSLGQGSTGELFF	TGTGCCAGCAGTTTGGGGCAGGGGTCAACCGGGGAGCTGTTTTTT
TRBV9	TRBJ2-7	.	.	CASSSGGVGYEQYF	TGTGCCAGCAGTTCTGGCGGGGTTGGCTACGAGCAGTACTTC
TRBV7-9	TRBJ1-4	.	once	CASSIPGTPNEKLFF	TGTGCCAGCAGCATCCCCGGGACTCCGAATGAAAAACTGTTTTTT
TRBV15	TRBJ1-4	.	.	CATSRVQGKSTNEKLFF	TGTGCCACCAGCAGAGTTCAGGGCAAATCAACTAATGAAAAACTGTTTTTT
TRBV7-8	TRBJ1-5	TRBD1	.	CASSLRQGPDGPQHF	TGTGCCAGCAGCCTTCGACAGGGCCCTGATGGGCCCCAGCATTTT
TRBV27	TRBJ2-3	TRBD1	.	CASSLGDRGRTDTQYF	TGTGCCAGCAGTTTAGGAGACAGGGGGCGTACAGATACGCAGTATTTT
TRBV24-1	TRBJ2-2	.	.	CATRIEGNTGELFF	TGTGCCACCAGGATCGAGGGAAACACCGGGGAGCTGTTTTTT
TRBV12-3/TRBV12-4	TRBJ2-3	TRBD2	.	CASSWGGVVQYF	TGTGCCAGCAGTTGGGGAGGGGTCGTACAGTATTTT
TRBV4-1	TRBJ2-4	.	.	CASSQDGLTGDSAKNIQYF	TGCGCCAGCAGCCAAGATGGGTTAACAGGGGACTCAGCCAAAAACATTCAGTACTTC
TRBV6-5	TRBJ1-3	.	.	CAINHITGNTIYF	TGTGCCATCAACCACATTACGGGAAACACCATATATTTT
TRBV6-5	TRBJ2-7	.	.	CASSYIGEDEQYF	TGTGCCAGCAGTTACATCGGGGAGGACGAGCAGTACTTC
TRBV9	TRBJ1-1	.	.	CASSVGRVYTEAFF	TGTGCCAGCAGCGTAGGGAGGGTTTACACTGAAGCTTTCTTT
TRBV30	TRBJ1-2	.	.	CAWTTQKGYGYTF	TGTGCCTGGACCACTCAAAAGGGGTATGGCTACACCTTC
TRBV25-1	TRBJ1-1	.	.	CAGSEVRTVTLPSEAFF	TGTGCCGGCAGTGAAGTTCGGACTGTTACTCTCCCATCCGAAGCTTTCTTT
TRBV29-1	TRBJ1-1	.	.	CSAQTVNTEAFF	TGCAGCGCACAGACGGTGAACACTGAAGCTTTCTTT
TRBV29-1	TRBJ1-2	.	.	CSVEDNYGYTF	TGCAGCGTGGAGGACAACTATGGCTACACCTTC
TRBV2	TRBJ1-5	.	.	CASSSDSYSNQPQHF	TGTGCCAGCTCGTCGGACAGTTATAGCAATCAGCCCCAGCATTTT
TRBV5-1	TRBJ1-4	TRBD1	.	CASSLGTGAGEKLFF	TGCGCCAGCAGCTTAGGGACAGGGGCAGGTGAAAAACTGTTTTTT
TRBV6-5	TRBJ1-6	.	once	CASSYGLGAMSSPLHF	TGTGCCAGCAGTTACGGCTTGGGGGCGATGAGTTCACCCCTCCACTTT
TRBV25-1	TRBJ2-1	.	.	CASSELLVGAEQFF	TGTGCCAGCAGTGAATTACTCGTGGGGGCGGAGCAGTTCTTC
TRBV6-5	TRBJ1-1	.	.	CATLKGGAETEAFF	TGTGCCACCCTTAAGGGAGGGGCAGAAACTGAAGCTTTCTTT
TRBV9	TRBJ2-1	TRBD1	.	CASSGTGSSYNEQFF	TGTGCCAGCAGCGGGACAGGCAGCTCCTACAATGAGCAGTTCTTC
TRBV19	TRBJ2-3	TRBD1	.	CASRDRGVSDTQYF	TGTGCCAGCCGGGACAGGGGGGTTTCTGATACGCAGTATTTT
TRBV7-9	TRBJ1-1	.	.	CASSLVVGEREAFF	TGTGCCAGCAGCTTAGTTGTCGGGGAAAGGGAAGCTTTCTTT
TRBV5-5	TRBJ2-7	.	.	CASSLYSLTYEQYF	TGTGCCAGCAGCTTGTACAGTTTGACCTACGAGCAGTACTTC
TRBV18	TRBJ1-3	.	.	CASSPGPGAGNTIYF	TGTGCCAGCTCACCAGGTCCAGGGGCTGGAAACACCATATATTTT
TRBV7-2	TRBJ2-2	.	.	CASSFRRVTGELFF	TGTGCCAGCAGCTTTCGCAGGGTCACCGGGGAGCTGTTTTTT
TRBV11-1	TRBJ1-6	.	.	CASSSQTSTGSPLHF	TGTGCCAGCAGCTCTCAGACATCGACGGGATCACCCCTCCACTTT
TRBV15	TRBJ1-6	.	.	CATSRRQESPLHF	TGTGCCACCAGCAGGAGACAGGAGTCACCCCTCCACTTT
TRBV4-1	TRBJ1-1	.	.	CASSQAGERLYTEAFF	TGCGCCAGCAGCCAAGCAGGGGAACGTCTGTACACTGAAGCTTTCTTT
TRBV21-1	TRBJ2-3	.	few	CASSKVGTESTDTQYF	TGTGCCAGCAGCAAAGTGGGGACAGAGAGCACAGATACGCAGTATTTT
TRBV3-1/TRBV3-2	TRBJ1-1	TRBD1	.	CASSQATTGTEAFF	TGTGCCAGCAGCCAAGCTACGACAGGGACTGAAGCTTTCTTT
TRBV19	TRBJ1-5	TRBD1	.	CASSPTGTGSQPQHF	TGTGCCAGTAGTCCTACCGGGACAGGGTCTCAGCCCCAGCATTTT
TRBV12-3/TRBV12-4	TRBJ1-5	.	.	CASRQGNQPQHF	TGTGCCAGCCGCCAGGGCAATCAGCCCCAGCATTTT
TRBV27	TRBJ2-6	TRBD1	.	CASTHQGEGANVLTF	TGTGCCAGCACCCACCAGGGGGAAGGGGCCAACGTCCTGACTTTC
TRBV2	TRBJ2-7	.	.	CASSASGGLSYEQYF	TGTGCCAGCAGCGCCTCGGGGGGCCTTTCCTACGAGCAGTACTTC
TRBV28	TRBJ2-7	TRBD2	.	CASATSGDEQYF	TGTGCCAGCGCTACTAGCGGGGACGAGCAGTACTTC
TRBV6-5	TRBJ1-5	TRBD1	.	CASSRGQKNQPQHF	TGTGCCAGCAGTAGGGGACAGAAAAATCAGCCCCAGCATTTT
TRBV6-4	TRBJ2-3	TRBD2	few	CASSALAGGTDTQYF	TGTGCCAGCAGTGCGCTAGCGGGGGGCACAGATACGCAGTATTTT
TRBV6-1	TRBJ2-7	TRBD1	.	CASSERTGGGSYEQYF	TGTGCCAGCAGTGAACGGACAGGGGGTGGTTCCTACGAGCAGTACTTC
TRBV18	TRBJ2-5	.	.	CASSPSGGGTRETQYF	TGTGCCAGCTCTCCTTCGGGCGGGGGCACCAGGGAGACCCAGTACTTC
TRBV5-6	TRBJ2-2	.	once	CASSDWQGNTGELFF	TGTGCCAGCAGCGACTGGCAGGGCAACACCGGGGAGCTGTTTTTT
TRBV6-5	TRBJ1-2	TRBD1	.	CASSYEEGAPGYTF	TGTGCCAGCAGTTACGAGGAGGGGGCCCCCGGGTACACCTTC
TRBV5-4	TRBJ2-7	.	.	CASSRGQNSYEQYF	TGTGCCAGCAGCCGCGGACAGAACTCCTACGAGCAGTACTTC
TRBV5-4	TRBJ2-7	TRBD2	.	CASSPLAGRNPTYEQYF	TGTGCCAGCAGCCCATTAGCGGGGCGCAACCCAACCTACGAGCAGTACTTC
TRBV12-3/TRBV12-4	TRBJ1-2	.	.	CASTRTADGYTF	TGTGCCAGCACCCGCACCGCGGATGGCTACACCTTC
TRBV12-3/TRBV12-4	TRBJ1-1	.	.	CASSFVEAEAFF	TGTGCCAGCAGTTTTGTGGAGGCTGAAGCTTTCTTT
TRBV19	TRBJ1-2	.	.	CASSTGTLRGYTF	TGTGCCAGTAGTACCGGGACTCTCAGGGGCTACACCTTC
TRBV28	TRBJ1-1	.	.	CASSPLATEAFF	TGTGCCAGCAGTCCCCTAGCCACTGAAGCTTTCTTT
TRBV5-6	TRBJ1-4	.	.	CASSYISGEKLFF	TGTGCCAGCAGCTATATATCCGGGGAAAAACTGTTTTTT
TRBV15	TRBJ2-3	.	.	CATSRVGGYTDTQYF	TGTGCCACCAGCAGAGTCGGGGGATACACAGATACGCAGTATTTT
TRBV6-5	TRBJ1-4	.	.	CASSHQNPNEKLFF	TGTGCCAGCAGTCATCAGAATCCTAATGAAAAACTGTTTTTT
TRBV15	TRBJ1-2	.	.	CATSSKQVGERAGYTF	TGTGCCACCAGCAGTAAGCAGGTGGGAGAGAGAGCCGGCTACACCTTC
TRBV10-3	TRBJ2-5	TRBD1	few	CAISAPRDGDRGETQYF	TGTGCCATCAGCGCCCCAAGGGACGGGGACAGGGGAGAGACCCAGTACTTC
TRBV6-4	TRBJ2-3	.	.	CASSEGDTDTQYF	TGTGCCAGCAGTGAGGGCGACACAGATACGCAGTATTTT
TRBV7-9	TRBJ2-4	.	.	CVSSLSGGRINIQYF	TGTGTCAGCAGCTTATCCGGGGGGCGAATCAACATTCAGTACTTC
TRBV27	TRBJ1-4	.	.	CASSTYRKTNEKLFF	TGTGCCAGCAGTACTTACAGGAAAACTAATGAAAAACTGTTTTTT